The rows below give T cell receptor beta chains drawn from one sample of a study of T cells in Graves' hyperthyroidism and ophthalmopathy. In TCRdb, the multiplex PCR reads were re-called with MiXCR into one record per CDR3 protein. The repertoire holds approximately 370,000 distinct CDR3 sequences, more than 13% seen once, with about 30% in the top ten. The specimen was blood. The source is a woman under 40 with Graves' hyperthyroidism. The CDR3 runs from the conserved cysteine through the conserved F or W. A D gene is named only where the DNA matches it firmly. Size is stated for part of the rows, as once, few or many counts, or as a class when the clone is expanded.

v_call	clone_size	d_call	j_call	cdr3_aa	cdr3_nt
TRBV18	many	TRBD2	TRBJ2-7	CASSLGLAGGPHEQYF	TGTGCCAGCTCACTGGGGCTAGCGGGAGGGCCTCACGAGCAGTACTTC
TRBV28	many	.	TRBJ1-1	CASNGNTEAFF	TGTGCCAGCAATGGGAACACTGAAGCTTTCTTT
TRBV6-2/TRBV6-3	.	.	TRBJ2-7	CASSYRDITEQYF	TGTGCCAGCAGTTACCGGGACATTACCGAGCAGTACTTC
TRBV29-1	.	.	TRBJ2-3	CSVEASTDTQYF	TGCAGCGTTGAAGCCAGCACAGATACGCAGTATTTT
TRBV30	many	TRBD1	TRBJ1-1	CAWSVKTGQTEAFF	TGTGCCTGGAGTGTGAAGACAGGGCAAACTGAAGCTTTCTTT
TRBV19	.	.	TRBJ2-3	CASRDPSVTDTQYF	TGTGCCAGTAGGGACCCGAGCGTCACAGATACGCAGTATTTT
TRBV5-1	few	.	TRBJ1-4	CASSTSGATNEKLFF	TGCGCCAGCAGCACTTCAGGGGCAACTAATGAAAAACTGTTTTTT
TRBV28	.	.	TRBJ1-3	CATRGGKGPPSGNTTYF	TGTGCCACCCGCGGTGGGAAGGGCCCTCCATCTGGAAACACCACATATTTT
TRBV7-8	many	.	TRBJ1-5	CASSPRLQGWGNQPQHF	TGTGCCAGCAGCCCCCGTCTCCAGGGCTGGGGCAATCAGCCCCAGCATTTT
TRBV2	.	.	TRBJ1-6	CASRVTWADNSPLHF	TGTGCCAGCAGGGTGACTTGGGCCGATAATTCACCCCTCCACTTT
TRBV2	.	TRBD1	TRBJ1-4	CASRRTGLATNEKLFF	TGTGCCAGCAGGCGGACAGGGCTAGCAACTAATGAAAAACTGTTTTTT
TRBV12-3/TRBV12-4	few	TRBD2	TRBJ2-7	CASSFGREGLGSVYEQYF	TGTGCCAGCAGTTTTGGAAGGGAGGGACTAGGATCGGTCTACGAGCAGTACTTC
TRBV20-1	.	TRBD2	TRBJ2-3	CSAWTRNTQYF	TGCAGTGCTTGGACTAGGAATACGCAGTATTTT
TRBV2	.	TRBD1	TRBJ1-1	CATQGGPEAFF	TGTGCCACCCAGGGGGGTCCTGAAGCTTTCTTT
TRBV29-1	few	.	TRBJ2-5	CSVEVAVQETQYF	TGCAGCGTCGAGGTGGCCGTTCAAGAGACCCAGTACTTC
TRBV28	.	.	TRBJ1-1	CASSLGGEPEAFF	TGTGCCAGCAGTTTAGGTGGGGAGCCTGAAGCTTTCTTT
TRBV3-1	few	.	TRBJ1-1	CASSQDSTVMNTEAFF	TGTGCCAGCAGCCAAGATTCGACCGTTATGAACACTGAAGCTTTCTTT
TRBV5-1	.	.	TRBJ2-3	CASSLETYTDTQYF	TGCGCCAGCAGCTTGGAGACCTACACAGATACGCAGTATTTT
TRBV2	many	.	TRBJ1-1	CASSPRTSMNTEAFF	TGTGCCAGCAGTCCCCGGACAAGTATGAACACTGAAGCTTTCTTT
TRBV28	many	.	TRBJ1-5	CASSPNSPSNQPQHF	TGTGCCAGCAGTCCGAACAGCCCTAGCAATCAGCCCCAGCATTTT
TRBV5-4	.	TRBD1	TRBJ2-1	CASSRDSDLTEQFF	TGTGCCAGCAGCAGGGACAGTGACCTCACCGAGCAGTTCTTC
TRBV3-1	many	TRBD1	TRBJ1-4	CASSPGGNAGKLFF	TGTGCCAGCAGCCCAGGGGGCAACGCGGGAAAACTGTTTTTT
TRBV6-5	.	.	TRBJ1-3	CASSYAGWGNTIYF	TGTGCCAGCAGTTACGCGGGTTGGGGAAACACCATATATTTT
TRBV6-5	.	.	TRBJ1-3	CASGSGGTGNTIYF	TGTGCCAGCGGTTCAGGAGGGACAGGAAACACCATATATTTT
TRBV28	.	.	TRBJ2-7	CASSPKGGWTYEQYF	TGTGCCAGCAGCCCTAAAGGGGGTTGGACCTACGAGCAGTACTTC
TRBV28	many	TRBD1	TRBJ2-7	CATLDRGGSYEQYF	TGTGCCACTCTAGACAGGGGAGGATCATACGAGCAGTACTTC
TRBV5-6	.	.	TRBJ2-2	CASSLETKNTGELFF	TGTGCCAGCAGCTTGGAGACAAAGAACACCGGGGAGCTGTTTTTT
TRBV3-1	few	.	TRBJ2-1	CASSQDPTSYNEQFF	TGTGCCAGCAGCCAAGACCCTACCTCCTACAATGAGCAGTTCTTC
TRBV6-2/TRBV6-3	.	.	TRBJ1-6	CASSGTLANSPLHF	TGTGCCAGCAGCGGGACCCTCGCAAATTCACCCCTCCACTTT
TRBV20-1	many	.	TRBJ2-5	CSARDAPMLWEYF	TGCAGTGCTAGAGATGCGCCGATGCTATGGGAGTACTTC
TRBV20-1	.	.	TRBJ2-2	CSASHSPYGVAGTGELFF	TGCAGTGCTTCCCACTCCCCCTACGGGGTCGCGGGCACCGGGGAGCTGTTTTTT
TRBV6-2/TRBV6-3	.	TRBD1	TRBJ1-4	CASSLRQGRFAEKLFF	TGTGCCAGCAGTTTACGACAGGGACGCTTCGCTGAAAAACTGTTTTTT
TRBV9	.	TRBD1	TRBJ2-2	CASSAGQGTNTGELFF	TGTGCCAGCAGCGCGGGACAGGGGACGAACACCGGGGAGCTGTTTTTT
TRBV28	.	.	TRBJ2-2	CASGPWVGDTGELFF	TGTGCCAGCGGACCCTGGGTGGGCGACACCGGGGAGCTGTTTTTT
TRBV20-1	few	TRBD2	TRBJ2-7	CSASEGGKNSYEQYF	TGCAGTGCTAGTGAGGGAGGGAAGAACTCCTACGAGCAGTACTTC
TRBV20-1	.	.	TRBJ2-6	CSARDPARRSGANVLTF	TGCAGTGCTAGAGATCCCGCCCGGAGGTCTGGGGCCAACGTCCTGACTTTC
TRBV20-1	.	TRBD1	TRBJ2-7	CSARGTTGGDAYEQYF	TGCAGTGCTAGAGGAACGACAGGGGGGGACGCCTACGAGCAGTACTTC
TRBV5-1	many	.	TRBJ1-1	CASSVPWGATEAFF	TGCGCCAGCAGCGTACCCTGGGGGGCCACTGAAGCTTTCTTT
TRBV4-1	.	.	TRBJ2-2	CAGSQGSRDPTGELFF	TGCGCCGGCAGCCAAGGAAGTCGAGACCCCACCGGGGAGCTGTTTTTT
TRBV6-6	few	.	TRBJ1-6	CASSYSSGTLHF	TGTGCCAGCAGTTATTCCTCGGGTACCCTCCACTTT
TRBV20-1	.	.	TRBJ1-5	CSARDGGQSNQPQHF	TGCAGTGCTAGAGATGGGGGGCAGAGCAATCAGCCCCAGCATTTT
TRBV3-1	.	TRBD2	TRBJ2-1	CASSQDSPSGRFF	TGTGCCAGCAGCCAAGATTCCCCTAGCGGGAGGTTCTTC
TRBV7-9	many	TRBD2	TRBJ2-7	CASRRLAGGDEQYF	TGTGCCAGCAGGCGACTAGCGGGAGGCGACGAGCAGTACTTC
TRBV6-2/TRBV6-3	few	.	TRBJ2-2	CASSAGGKSTGELFF	TGTGCCAGCAGTGCGGGCGGGAAGAGCACCGGGGAGCTGTTTTTT
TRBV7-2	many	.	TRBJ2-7	CASSFISSYEQYF	TGTGCCAGCAGCTTCATCAGCTCCTACGAGCAGTACTTC
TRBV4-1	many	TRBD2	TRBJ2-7	CASSQERGVSNEQYF	TGCGCCAGCAGCCAAGAACGGGGGGTGTCGAACGAGCAGTACTTC
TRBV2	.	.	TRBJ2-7	CASSEDNTYEQYF	TGTGCCAGCAGTGAAGACAACACCTACGAGCAGTACTTC
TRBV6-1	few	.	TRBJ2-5	CASTLGGGPQETQYF	TGTGCCAGCACCCTAGGGGGGGGTCCCCAAGAGACCCAGTACTTC
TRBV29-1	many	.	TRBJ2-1	CSGGHYSSYNEQFF	TGCAGCGGGGGGCACTATAGCTCCTACAATGAGCAGTTCTTC
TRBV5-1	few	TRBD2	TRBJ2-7	CASSPTLREGPYEQYF	TGCGCCAGCAGCCCCACTCTCCGGGAGGGACCCTACGAGCAGTACTTC
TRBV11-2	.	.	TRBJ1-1	CASSPTGAEAFF	TGTGCCAGCAGTCCTACCGGGGCAGAAGCTTTCTTT
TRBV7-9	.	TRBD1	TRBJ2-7	CASSHYPGQGPPYEQYF	TGTGCCAGCAGCCATTACCCGGGACAGGGGCCACCGTACGAGCAGTACTTC
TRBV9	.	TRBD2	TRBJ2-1	CASSNRDGIAGASYNEQFF	TGTGCCAGCAGCAACCGGGACGGAATAGCGGGAGCCTCCTACAATGAGCAGTTCTTC
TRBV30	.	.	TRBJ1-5	CAWSVNSYSNQPQHF	TGTGCCTGGAGTGTGAACAGTTATAGCAATCAGCCCCAGCATTTT
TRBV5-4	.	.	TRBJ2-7	CASSGEGDYEQYF	TGTGCCAGCTCAGGGGAAGGCGACTACGAGCAGTACTTC
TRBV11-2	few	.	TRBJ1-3	CAGSSGNTIYF	TGTGCTGGGAGCTCTGGAAACACCATATATTTT
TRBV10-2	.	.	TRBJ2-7	CASSVVSLSYEQYF	TGCGCCAGCAGTGTTGTGAGCCTTTCCTACGAGCAGTACTTC
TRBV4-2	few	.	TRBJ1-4	CASSQDLVIPEKLFF	TGTGCCAGCAGCCAAGATTTAGTCATTCCCGAAAAACTGTTTTTT